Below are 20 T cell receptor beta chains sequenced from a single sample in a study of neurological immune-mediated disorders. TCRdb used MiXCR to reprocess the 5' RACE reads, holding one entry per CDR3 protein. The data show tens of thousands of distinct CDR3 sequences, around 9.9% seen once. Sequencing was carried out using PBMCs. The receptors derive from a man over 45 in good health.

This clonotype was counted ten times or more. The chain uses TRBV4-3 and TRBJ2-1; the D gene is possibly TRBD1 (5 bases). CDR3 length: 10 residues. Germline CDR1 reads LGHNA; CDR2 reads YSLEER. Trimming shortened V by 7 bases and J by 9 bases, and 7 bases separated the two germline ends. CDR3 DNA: TGCGCCAGCACCCAGGGTGAGCAGTTCTTC. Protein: CASTQGEQFF.

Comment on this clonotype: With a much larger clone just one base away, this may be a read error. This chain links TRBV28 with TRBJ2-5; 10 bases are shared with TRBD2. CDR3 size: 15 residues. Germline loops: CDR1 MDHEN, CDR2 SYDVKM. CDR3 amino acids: CTSTSSGGPQETQYF. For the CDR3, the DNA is TGTACCAGCACCTCTAGCGGGGGCCCTCAAGAGACCCAGTACTTC.

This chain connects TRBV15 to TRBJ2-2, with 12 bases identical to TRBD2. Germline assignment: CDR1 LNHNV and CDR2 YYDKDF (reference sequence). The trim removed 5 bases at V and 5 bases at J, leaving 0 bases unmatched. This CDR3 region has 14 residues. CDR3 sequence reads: CATSGLAGTGELFF. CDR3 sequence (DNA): TGTGCCACCAGCGGACTAGCGGGGACCGGGGAGCTGTTTTTT. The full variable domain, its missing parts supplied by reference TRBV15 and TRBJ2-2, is DAMVIQNPRYQVTQFGKPVTLSCSQTLNHNVMYWYQQKSSQAPKLLFHYYDKDFNNEADTPDNFQSRRPNTSFCFLDIRSPGLGDTAMYLCATSGLAGTGELFFGEGSRLTVL.

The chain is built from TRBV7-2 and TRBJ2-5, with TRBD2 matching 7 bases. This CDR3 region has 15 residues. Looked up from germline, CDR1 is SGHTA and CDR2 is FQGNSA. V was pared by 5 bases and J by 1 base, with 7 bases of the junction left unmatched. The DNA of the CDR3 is TGTGCCAGCAGCCGGGACTACAGCCGCCAAGAGACCCAGTACTTC. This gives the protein CASSRDYSRQETQYF.

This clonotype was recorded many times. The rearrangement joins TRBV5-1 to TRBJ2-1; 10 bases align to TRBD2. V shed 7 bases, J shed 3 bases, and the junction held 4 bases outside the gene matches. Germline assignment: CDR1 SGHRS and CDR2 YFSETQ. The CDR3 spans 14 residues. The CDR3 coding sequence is TGCGCCAGCGGAATAGCGGGGGGCTACAATGAGCAGTTCTTC. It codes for CASGIAGGYNEQFF.

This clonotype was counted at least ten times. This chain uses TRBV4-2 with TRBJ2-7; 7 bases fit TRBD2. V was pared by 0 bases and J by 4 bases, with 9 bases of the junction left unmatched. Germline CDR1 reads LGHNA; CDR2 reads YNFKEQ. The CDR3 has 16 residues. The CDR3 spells CASSQDPGGRGYEQYF. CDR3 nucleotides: TGTGCCAGCAGCCAAGATCCGGGCGGGAGAGGGTACGAGCAGTACTTC.

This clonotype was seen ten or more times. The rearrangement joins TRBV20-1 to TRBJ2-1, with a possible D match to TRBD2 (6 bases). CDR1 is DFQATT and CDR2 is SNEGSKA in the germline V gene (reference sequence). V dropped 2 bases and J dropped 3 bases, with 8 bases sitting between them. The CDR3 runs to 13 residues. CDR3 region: CSARRRGYNEQFF. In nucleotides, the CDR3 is TGCAGTGCTAGACGGCGGGGCTACAATGAGCAGTTCTTC.

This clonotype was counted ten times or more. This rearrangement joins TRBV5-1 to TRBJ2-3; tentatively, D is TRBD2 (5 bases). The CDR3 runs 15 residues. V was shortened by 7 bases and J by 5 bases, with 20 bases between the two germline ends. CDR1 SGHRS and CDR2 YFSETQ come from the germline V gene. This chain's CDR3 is CASAVGSSPLDTQYF. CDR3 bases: TGCGCCAGCGCCGTGGGGAGTAGCCCACTAGATACGCAGTATTTT.

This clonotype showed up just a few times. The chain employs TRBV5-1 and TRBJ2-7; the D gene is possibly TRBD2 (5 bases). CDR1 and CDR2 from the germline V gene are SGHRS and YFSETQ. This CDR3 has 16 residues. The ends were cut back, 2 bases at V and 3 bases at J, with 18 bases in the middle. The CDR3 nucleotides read TGCGCCAGCAGCTTCCTGACTAACATCCTCCTCTACGAGCAGTACTTC. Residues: CASSFLTNILLYEQYF.

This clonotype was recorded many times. CDR3 in DNA: TGTGCCAGCGCTACCTCGGCAGTCAAAAACATTCAGTACTTC. This encodes CASATSAVKNIQYF. The J gene is TRBJ2-4, the V gene TRBV6-2 or TRBV6-3; no clear D. Trimming shortened V by 8 bases and J by 3 bases, and 14 bases separated the two germline ends. Germline values: CDR1 MNHEY, CDR2 SVGEGT. The CDR3 has 14 amino acids.

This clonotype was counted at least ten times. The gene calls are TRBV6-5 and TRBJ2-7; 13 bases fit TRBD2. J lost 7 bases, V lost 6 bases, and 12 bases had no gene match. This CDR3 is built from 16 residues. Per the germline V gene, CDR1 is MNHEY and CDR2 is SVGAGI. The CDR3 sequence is CASRKLAGGTSREQYF. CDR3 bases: TGTGCCAGCAGGAAACTAGCGGGAGGGACCTCTAGGGAGCAGTACTTC.

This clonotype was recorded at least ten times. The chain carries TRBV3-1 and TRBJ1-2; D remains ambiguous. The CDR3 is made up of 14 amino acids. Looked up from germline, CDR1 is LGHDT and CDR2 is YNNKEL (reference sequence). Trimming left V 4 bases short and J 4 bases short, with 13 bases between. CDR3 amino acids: CASSRPGKGYGYTF. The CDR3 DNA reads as TGTGCCAGCAGCCGCCCCGGTAAGGGCTATGGCTACACCTTC.

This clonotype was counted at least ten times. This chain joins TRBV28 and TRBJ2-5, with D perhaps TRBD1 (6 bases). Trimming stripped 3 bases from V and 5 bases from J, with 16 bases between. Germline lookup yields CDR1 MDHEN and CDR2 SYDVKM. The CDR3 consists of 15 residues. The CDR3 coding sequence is TGTGCCAGCAGTTTTAGGCAGGGGCAGGCGGAGACCCAGTACTTC. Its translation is CASSFRQGQAETQYF.

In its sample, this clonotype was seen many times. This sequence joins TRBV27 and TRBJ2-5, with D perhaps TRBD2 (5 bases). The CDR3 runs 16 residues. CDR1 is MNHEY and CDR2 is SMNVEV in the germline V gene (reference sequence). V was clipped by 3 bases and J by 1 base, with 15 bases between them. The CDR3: CASSFFPSGPQETQYF. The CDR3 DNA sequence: TGTGCCAGCAGTTTCTTCCCCAGCGGTCCCCAAGAGACCCAGTACTTC.

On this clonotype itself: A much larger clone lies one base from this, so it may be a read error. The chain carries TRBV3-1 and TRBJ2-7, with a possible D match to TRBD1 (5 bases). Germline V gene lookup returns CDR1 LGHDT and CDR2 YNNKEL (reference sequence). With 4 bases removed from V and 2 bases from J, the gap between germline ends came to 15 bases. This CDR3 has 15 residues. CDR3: CASSPIGHGAYEQYF. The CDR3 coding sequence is TGTGCCAGCAGCCCGATCGGACACGGTGCCTACGAGCAGTACTTC.

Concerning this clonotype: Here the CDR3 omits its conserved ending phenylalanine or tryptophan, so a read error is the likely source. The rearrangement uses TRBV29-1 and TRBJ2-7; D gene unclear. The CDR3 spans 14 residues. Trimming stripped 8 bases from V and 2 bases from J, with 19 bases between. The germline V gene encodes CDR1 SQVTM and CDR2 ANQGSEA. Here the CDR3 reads CSFIETTATYEQYL. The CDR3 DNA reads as TGCAGCTTCATCGAAACAACGGCTACCTACGAGCAGTACTTA.

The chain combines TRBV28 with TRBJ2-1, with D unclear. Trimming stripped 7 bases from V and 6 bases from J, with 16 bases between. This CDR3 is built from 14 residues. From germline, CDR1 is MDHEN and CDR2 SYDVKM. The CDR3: CASTRAGQANEQFF. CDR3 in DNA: TGTGCCAGCACTCGAGCCGGGCAGGCCAATGAGCAGTTCTTC.

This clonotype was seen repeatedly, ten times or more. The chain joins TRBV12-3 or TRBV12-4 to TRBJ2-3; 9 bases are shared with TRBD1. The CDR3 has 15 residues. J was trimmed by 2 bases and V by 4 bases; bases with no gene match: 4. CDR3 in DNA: TGTGCCAGCAGTTCCGACAGGGGGGCCACAGATACGCAGTATTTT. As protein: CASSSDRGATDTQYF.

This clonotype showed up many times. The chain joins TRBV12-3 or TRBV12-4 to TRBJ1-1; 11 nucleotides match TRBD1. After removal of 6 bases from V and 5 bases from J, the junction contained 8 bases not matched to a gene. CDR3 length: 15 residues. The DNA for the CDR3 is TGTGCCAGCAGACCCGGACAGGGGGCGGGAACTGAAGCTTTCTTT. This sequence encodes CASRPGQGAGTEAFF.

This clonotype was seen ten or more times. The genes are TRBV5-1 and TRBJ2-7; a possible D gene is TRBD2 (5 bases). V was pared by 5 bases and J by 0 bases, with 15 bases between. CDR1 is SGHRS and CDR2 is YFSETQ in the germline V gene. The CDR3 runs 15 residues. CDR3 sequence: CASSYERIASYEQYF. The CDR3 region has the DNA TGCGCCAGCAGTTATGAGCGGATAGCCTCCTACGAGCAGTACTTC.